The entry below describes one T cell receptor beta chain. Its antigen is not known. The data were taken from a study of tumor-infiltrating lymphocytes in localized non-small cell lung cancer. Overall study findings and caveats: Only some patients had TCR sequencing, depending on available tissue. Tumor T-cell fraction from TCR sequencing was not associated with recurrence-free survival (p = 0.61). IM1 and IM2 tumors showed no difference in T-cell fraction. Different pieces of the same tissue went to different assays, confounding technical variation with intratumor heterogeneity.

Assay: immunoSEQ multiplex PCR; the TCRdb copy retains only in-frame clones and omits some. The sample has 10,000 to 15,000 clones, 80% seen once. V shed 1 base and J shed 1 base, with 12 bases lying between them. Germline lookup yields CDR1 SGHNT and CDR2 YENEEA. This CDR3 contains 16 residues. The chain carries TRBV11-3 and TRBJ2-3, with D perhaps TRBD2 (7 bases). The sample taken for sequencing was lung tumor tissue. The TCR was taken from a human donor with non-small cell lung cancer. CDR3 nucleotide sequence: TGTGCCAGCAGCTTAGTGGCGGGGGCCGGCACAGATACGCAGTATTTT. It translates to CASSLVAGAGTDTQYF.